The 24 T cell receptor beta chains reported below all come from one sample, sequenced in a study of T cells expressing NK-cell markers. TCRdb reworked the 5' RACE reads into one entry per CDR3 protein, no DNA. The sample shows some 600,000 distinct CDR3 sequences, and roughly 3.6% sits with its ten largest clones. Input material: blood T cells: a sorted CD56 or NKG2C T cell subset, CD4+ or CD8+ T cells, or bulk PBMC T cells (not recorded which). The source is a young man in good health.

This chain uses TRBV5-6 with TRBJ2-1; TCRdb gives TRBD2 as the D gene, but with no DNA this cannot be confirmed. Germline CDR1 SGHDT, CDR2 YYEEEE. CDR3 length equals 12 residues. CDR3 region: CASSLSTGVGFF.

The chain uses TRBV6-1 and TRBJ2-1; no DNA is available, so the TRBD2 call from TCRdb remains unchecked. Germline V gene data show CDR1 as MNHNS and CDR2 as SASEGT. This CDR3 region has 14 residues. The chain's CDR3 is CASSRLAGALEQFF.

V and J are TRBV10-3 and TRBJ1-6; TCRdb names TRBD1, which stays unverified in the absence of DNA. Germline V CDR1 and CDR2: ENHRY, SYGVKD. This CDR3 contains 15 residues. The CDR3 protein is CAIGTEPFYNSPLHF.

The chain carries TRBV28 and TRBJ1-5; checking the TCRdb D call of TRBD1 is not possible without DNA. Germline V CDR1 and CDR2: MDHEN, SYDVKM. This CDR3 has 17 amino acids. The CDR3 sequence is CASRAGTGSNSNQPQHF.

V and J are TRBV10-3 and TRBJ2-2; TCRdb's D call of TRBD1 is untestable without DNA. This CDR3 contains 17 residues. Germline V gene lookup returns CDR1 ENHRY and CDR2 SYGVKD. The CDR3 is CAISTAGTRRYTGELFF.

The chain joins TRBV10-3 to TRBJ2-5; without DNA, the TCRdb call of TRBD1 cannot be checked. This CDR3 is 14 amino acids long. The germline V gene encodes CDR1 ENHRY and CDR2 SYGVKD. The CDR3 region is CAIRGTGAQETQYF.

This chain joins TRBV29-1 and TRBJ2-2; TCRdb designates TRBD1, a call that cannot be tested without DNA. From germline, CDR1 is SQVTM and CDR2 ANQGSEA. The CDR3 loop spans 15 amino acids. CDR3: CSVVNQGSNTGELFF.

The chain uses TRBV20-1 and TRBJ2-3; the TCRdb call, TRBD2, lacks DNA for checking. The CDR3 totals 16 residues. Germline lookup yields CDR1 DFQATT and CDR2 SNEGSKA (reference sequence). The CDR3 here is CSARKEAGVGPDTQYF.

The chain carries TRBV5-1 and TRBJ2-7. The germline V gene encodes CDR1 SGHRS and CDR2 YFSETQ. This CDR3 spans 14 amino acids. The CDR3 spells CASSLRGGTYEQYF.

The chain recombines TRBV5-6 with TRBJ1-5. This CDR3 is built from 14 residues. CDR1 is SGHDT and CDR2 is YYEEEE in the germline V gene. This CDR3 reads CASSGGTWDQPQHF.

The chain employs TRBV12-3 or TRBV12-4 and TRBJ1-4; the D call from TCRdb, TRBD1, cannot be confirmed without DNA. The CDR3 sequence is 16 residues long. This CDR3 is CASSHVDRGPHEKLFF.

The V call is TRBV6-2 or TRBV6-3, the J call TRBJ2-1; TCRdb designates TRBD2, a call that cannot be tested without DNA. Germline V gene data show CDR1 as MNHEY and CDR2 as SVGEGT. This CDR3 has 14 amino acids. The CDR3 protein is CASGLADFYNEQFF.

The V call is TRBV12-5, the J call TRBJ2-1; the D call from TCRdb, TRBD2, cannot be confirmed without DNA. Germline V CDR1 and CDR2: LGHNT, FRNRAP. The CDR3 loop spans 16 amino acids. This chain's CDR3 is CASGPGPSGSYNEQFF.

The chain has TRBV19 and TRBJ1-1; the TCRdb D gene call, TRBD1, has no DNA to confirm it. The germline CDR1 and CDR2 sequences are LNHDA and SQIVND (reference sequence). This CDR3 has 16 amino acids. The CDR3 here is CASSTYLGQVNTEAFF.

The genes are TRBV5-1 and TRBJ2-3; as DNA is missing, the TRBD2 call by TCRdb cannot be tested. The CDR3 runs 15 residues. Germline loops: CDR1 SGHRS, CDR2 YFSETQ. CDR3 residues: CASSWTSGSADTQYF.

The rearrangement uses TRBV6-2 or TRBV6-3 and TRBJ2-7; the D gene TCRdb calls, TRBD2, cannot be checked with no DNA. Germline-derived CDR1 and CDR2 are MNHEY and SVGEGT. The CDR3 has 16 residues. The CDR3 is CASSYNGPSESYEQYF.

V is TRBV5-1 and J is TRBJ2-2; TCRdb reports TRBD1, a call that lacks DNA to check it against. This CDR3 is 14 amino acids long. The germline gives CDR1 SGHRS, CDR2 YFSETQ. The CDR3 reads CASTLDPRMGELFF.

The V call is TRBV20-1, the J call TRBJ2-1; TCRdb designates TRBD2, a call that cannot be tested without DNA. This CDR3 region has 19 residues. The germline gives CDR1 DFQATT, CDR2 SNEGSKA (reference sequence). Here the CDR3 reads CSARTPLRREGVSYNEQFF.

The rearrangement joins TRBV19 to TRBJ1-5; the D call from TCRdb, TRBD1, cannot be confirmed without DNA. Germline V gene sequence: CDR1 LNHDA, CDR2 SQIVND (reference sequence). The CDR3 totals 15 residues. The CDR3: CASTPVGRRDQPQHF.

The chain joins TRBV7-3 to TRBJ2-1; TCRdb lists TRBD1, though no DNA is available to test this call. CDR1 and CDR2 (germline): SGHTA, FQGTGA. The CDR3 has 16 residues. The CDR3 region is CASSLRGGITYNEQFF.

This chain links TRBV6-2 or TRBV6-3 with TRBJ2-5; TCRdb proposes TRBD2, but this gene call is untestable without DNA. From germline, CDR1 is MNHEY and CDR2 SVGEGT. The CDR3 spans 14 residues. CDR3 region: CASTRWTRAETQYF.

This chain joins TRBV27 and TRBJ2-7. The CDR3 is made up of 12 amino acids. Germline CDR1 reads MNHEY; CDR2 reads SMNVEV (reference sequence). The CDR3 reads CASSQSWDEQYF.

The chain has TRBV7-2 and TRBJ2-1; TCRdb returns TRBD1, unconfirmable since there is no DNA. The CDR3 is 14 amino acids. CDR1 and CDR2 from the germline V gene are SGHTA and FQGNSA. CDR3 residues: CASSFAGTPNEQFF. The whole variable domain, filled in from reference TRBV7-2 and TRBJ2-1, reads GAGVSQSPSNKVTEKGKDVELRCDPISGHTALYWYRQSLGQGLEFLIYFQGNSAPDKSGLPSDRFSAERTGGSVSTLTIQRTQQEDSAVYLCASSFAGTPNEQFFGPGTRLTVL.

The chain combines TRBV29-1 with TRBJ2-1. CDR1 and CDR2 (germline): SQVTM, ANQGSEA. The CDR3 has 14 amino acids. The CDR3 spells CSVEISSSYNEQFF.